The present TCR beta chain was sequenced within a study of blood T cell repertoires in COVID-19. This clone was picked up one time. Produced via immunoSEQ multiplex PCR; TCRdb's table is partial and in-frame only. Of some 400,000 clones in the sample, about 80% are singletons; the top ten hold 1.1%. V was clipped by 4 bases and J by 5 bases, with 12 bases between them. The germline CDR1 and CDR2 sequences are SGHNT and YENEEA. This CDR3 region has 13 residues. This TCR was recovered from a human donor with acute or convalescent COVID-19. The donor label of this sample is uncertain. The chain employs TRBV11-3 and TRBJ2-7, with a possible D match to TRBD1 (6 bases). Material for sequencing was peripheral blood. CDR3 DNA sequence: TGTGCCAGCAGCTCCCAGGGGAATAACGAGCAGTACTTC. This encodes CASSSQGNNEQYF.